The following is a T cell receptor beta chain sequence with its context. Its antigen is unknown. Trimming removed 0 bases at V and 10 bases at J, with 17 bases between. The CDR3 runs to 15 residues. The germline V gene has CDR1 SGHTA and CDR2 FQGNSA. This record comes from a study of cytomegalovirus exposure and HLA in healthy donors. Study-level information: An analysis done earlier identified about 120 million unique TCR beta sequences from approximately 170 million T cells.

Points from the study as a whole: Prior analysis indicated that the majority of TCR beta V segments exhibited productivity approximately 90% or approximately 30% of the time. An ancestry cluster, one associated with Asian ancestry, reportedly showed fewer N-insertions than the 666-donor mean in a later analysis. According to the study, 160 or so TCR beta chains were cytomegalovirus-associated.

Vbeta (60) and Jbeta (13) primers were used in the PCR. Method: immunoSEQ multiplex PCR; TCRdb's copy keeps in-frame clones and lacks some. This sample yields under 150,000 clones, of which 60% to 85% are seen a single time; about 1.5% belongs to the top ten. Source material: PBMCs. The chain carries TRBV7-2 and TRBJ2-3; the D gene is possibly TRBD2 (6 bases). The TCR originated in a woman aged 18-35 years in good health and CMV-seronegative. The CDR3 is CASSLAGIAAEAQYF. The CDR3 DNA sequence: TGTGCCAGCAGCTTAGCAGGGATAGCGGCTGAGGCGCAGTATTTT.